Listed below are T cell receptor beta chains from one sample, sequenced in a study of T-cell reconstitution after alpha-beta-depleted transplantation in children. MiXCR, applied by TCRdb to the PCR reads, yields one record per CDR3 protein. The sample shows about 540,000 distinct CDR3 sequences, about 16% of them seen only once. Source: PBMCs from the stem cell graft donor, taken from the stem cell graft. The receptors were sampled from a human donor who donated a stem cell graft to a child with acute lymphoblastic leukemia. Both conserved end residues are part of each CDR3. A D gene is named only where the DNA matches it firmly. The size entry is marked missing in some rows and otherwise reads once, few, many or a size class.

clone_size | j_call | v_call | d_call | cdr3_aa | cdr3_nt
NA | TRBJ2-7 | TRBV18 | NA | CASSPRLGWQGIYEQYF | TGTGCCAGCTCACCGAGATTAGGTTGGCAGGGGATCTACGAGCAGTACTTC
NA | TRBJ2-7 | TRBV7-9 | NA | CATAFGVLDEQYF | TGTGCCACCGCGTTCGGGGTCCTGGACGAGCAGTACTTC
NA | TRBJ1-5 | TRBV6-4 | NA | CASSSYQPQHF | TGTGCCAGCAGTAGTTATCAGCCCCAGCATTTT
NA | TRBJ2-2 | TRBV12-3/TRBV12-4 | TRBD2 | CASSLGGGENTGELFF | TGTGCCAGCAGTTTAGGGGGGGGTGAGAACACCGGGGAGCTGTTTTTT
few | TRBJ2-7 | TRBV29-1 | TRBD2 | CSVEGTSGSSSYEQYF | TGCAGCGTTGAAGGGACTAGCGGGAGCAGCTCCTACGAGCAGTACTTC
NA | TRBJ1-1 | TRBV20-1 | NA | CSARDGRDTEAFF | TGCAGTGCTAGAGATGGAAGAGACACTGAAGCTTTCTTT
NA | TRBJ2-1 | TRBV7-9 | TRBD2 | CASSSDTSGSHNEQFF | TGTGCCAGCAGCTCAGATACTAGCGGGAGCCACAATGAGCAGTTCTTC
NA | TRBJ2-2 | TRBV5-1 | NA | CASSLADSLALNTGELFF | TGCGCCAGCAGCTTGGCCGATTCGCTAGCTCTGAACACCGGGGAGCTGTTTTTT
few | TRBJ2-1 | TRBV29-1 | TRBD2 | CSVYSGSSYNEQFF | TGCAGCGTATACAGCGGGAGCTCCTACAATGAGCAGTTCTTC
NA | TRBJ2-7 | TRBV9 | NA | CASSVAGGPRGRVLGEQYF | TGTGCCAGCAGCGTAGCCGGCGGGCCCAGGGGACGGGTCTTGGGGGAGCAGTACTTC
many | TRBJ1-1 | TRBV25-1 | TRBD1 | CASSAPGQGNTEAFF | TGTGCCAGCAGTGCTCCGGGACAGGGGAACACTGAAGCTTTCTTT
NA | TRBJ2-1 | TRBV5-1 | NA | CASSLETRTAEQFF | TGCGCCAGCAGCTTGGAAACTAGGACGGCTGAGCAGTTCTTC
few | TRBJ2-2 | TRBV12-3/TRBV12-4 | NA | CASSGRGSTGTGELFF | TGTGCCAGCAGTGGACGGGGGTCCACGGGCACCGGGGAGCTGTTTTTT
once | TRBJ1-4 | TRBV12-3/TRBV12-4 | NA | CASSRINEKLFF | TGTGCCAGCAGTCGCATTAATGAAAAACTGTTTTTT
few | TRBJ2-1 | TRBV4-2 | NA | CASSQDLGITYNEQFF | TGTGCCAGCAGCCAAGATTTGGGGATCACCTACAATGAGCAGTTCTTC
NA | TRBJ2-3 | TRBV4-2 | TRBD2 | CASANSGSYTDTQYF | TGTGCCAGCGCTAATAGCGGGAGTTACACAGATACGCAGTATTTT
few | TRBJ1-5 | TRBV19 | TRBD1 | CATGTGGYQPQHF | TGTGCCACTGGGACAGGGGGCTATCAGCCCCAGCATTTT
few | TRBJ1-2 | TRBV6-1 | TRBD1 | CASSQDRGYYGYTF | TGTGCCAGCAGTCAGGACAGGGGCTACTATGGCTACACCTTC
NA | TRBJ1-1 | TRBV27 | NA | CASSLSQQNTEAFF | TGTGCCAGCAGTTTATCCCAGCAGAACACTGAAGCTTTCTTT
NA | TRBJ2-3 | TRBV18 | NA | CASSLTWGPTDTQYF | TGTGCCAGCTCACTAACATGGGGCCCCACAGATACGCAGTATTTT
NA | TRBJ2-7 | TRBV5-1 | NA | CASSLGHTTYEQYF | TGCGCCAGCAGCTTGGGACATACGACCTACGAGCAGTACTTC
few | TRBJ1-5 | TRBV5-1 | TRBD1 | CASSLGDSFNQPQHF | TGCGCCAGCAGCTTGGGGGACAGTTTCAATCAGCCCCAGCATTTT
NA | TRBJ1-1 | TRBV11-2 | NA | CASSPGLFWNTEAFF | TGTGCCAGCAGCCCGGGACTTTTTTGGAACACTGAAGCTTTCTTT
few | TRBJ1-1 | TRBV5-6 | NA | CASSPYPRTNTEAFF | TGTGCCAGCAGCCCCTATCCTCGGACGAACACTGAAGCTTTCTTT
NA | TRBJ1-2 | TRBV29-1 | NA | CSVAAANYGYTF | TGCAGCGTTGCAGCAGCCAACTATGGCTACACCTTC
NA | TRBJ2-7 | TRBV18 | NA | CASSPGTGEQYF | TGTGCCAGCTCACCCGGGACGGGTGAGCAGTACTTC
NA | TRBJ1-4 | TRBV7-9 | TRBD1 | CASSPTGQGSTNEKLFF | TGTGCCAGCAGCCCAACGGGACAGGGTTCAACTAATGAAAAACTGTTTTTT
NA | TRBJ2-5 | TRBV4-1 | NA | CASSGILNGKETQYF | TGCGCCAGCAGCGGGATACTTAACGGAAAAGAGACCCAGTACTTC
few | TRBJ2-3 | TRBV5-1 | NA | CASSPGTTRLTDTQYF | TGCGCCAGCAGCCCCGGGACCACCAGGCTCACAGATACGCAGTATTTT
few | TRBJ1-3 | TRBV3-1 | NA | CASSQVRDSGNTIYF | TGTGCCAGCAGCCAAGTCAGGGACTCTGGAAACACCATATATTTT
NA | TRBJ2-7 | TRBV3-1 | TRBD2 | CASSRGPGLAGTYEQYF | TGTGCCAGCAGCCGTGGCCCGGGACTAGCGGGGACCTACGAGCAGTACTTC
few | TRBJ2-7 | TRBV20-1 | NA | CSASERRRSSYEQYF | TGCAGTGCTAGCGAGAGGAGGCGTAGCTCCTACGAGCAGTACTTC
NA | TRBJ2-2 | TRBV29-1 | TRBD2 | CSVDDGGSTGELFF | TGCAGCGTTGACGATGGCGGGAGCACCGGGGAGCTGTTTTTT
few | TRBJ2-7 | TRBV4-2 | NA | CASSQDYQGPYEQYF | TGTGCCAGCAGCCAGGACTATCAGGGGCCCTACGAGCAGTACTTC
many | TRBJ2-5 | TRBV5-1 | NA | CASSPDQETQYF | TGTGCCAGCAGCCCGGATCAAGAGACCCAGTACTTC
few | TRBJ2-5 | TRBV4-1 | NA | CASSSFREETQYF | TGCGCCAGCAGCAGTTTCAGGGAAGAGACCCAGTACTTC
NA | TRBJ1-1 | TRBV9 | NA | CASSATQGAGGTEAFF | TGTGCCAGCAGCGCCACACAGGGCGCAGGTGGCACTGAAGCTTTCTTT
NA | TRBJ2-3 | TRBV12-3/TRBV12-4 | TRBD2 | CASSPTYGGRATDTQYF | TGTGCCAGCAGCCCTACGTACGGCGGGAGGGCCACAGATACGCAGTATTTT
few | TRBJ2-2 | TRBV29-1 | NA | CSVEDLSGPNTGELFF | TGCAGCGTTGAAGATCTGAGCGGCCCGAACACCGGGGAGCTGTTTTTT
NA | TRBJ2-7 | TRBV3-1 | NA | CASSHVPHEQYF | TGTGCCAGCAGCCATGTTCCCCACGAGCAGTACTTC
few | TRBJ2-3 | TRBV11-1 | TRBD2 | CASSDRTSGRSGTSTDTQYF | TGTGCCAGCAGCGATAGGACTAGCGGGAGGAGTGGAACTAGCACAGATACGCAGTATTTT
many | TRBJ1-1 | TRBV5-1 | NA | CASSLGPTNTEAFF | TGCGCCAGCAGCTTGGGACCTACGAACACTGAAGCTTTCTTT
few | TRBJ2-1 | TRBV12-3/TRBV12-4 | TRBD2 | CASSFGAGVGNEQFF | TGTGCCAGCAGTTTCGGGGCGGGAGTTGGGAATGAGCAGTTCTTC
few | TRBJ2-5 | TRBV7-2 | TRBD2 | CASSKGLAQETQYF | TGTGCCAGCAGCAAGGGACTAGCCCAAGAGACCCAGTACTTC
few | TRBJ1-3 | TRBV29-1 | NA | CSVSQGSGNTIYF | TGCAGCGTTTCACAGGGCTCTGGAAACACCATATATTTT
few | TRBJ2-1 | TRBV5-1 | NA | CASSLASVYQANEQFF | TGCGCCAGCAGCTTGGCGTCGGTTTACCAGGCCAATGAGCAGTTCTTC
few | TRBJ2-5 | TRBV5-1 | TRBD2 | CASSGAGTSRETQYF | TGCGCCAGCAGCGGGGCCGGGACTAGCCGGGAGACCCAGTACTTC
NA | TRBJ2-3 | TRBV18 | NA | CASSPREADTQYF | TGTGCCAGCTCACCCAGGGAGGCAGATACGCAGTATTTT
once | TRBJ2-1 | TRBV6-5 | NA | CASSYSSTRASYNEQFF | TGTGCCAGCAGTTACTCGAGTACCAGGGCCTCCTACAATGAGCAGTTCTTC
NA | TRBJ2-3 | TRBV29-1 | TRBD2 | CSVDNRDYIFTDTQYF | TGCAGCGTCGATAACCGGGACTACATTTTCACAGATACGCAGTATTTT
few | TRBJ1-1 | TRBV4-2 | NA | CASSQVHRDGTEAFF | TGTGCCAGCAGCCAAGTACACCGGGACGGCACTGAAGCTTTCTTT
NA | TRBJ1-5 | TRBV20-1 | NA | CSASPGFSSDLQPQHF | TGCAGTGCTAGTCCAGGGTTCTCATCCGACCTTCAGCCCCAGCATTTT
NA | TRBJ1-2 | TRBV7-9 | NA | CASSLGVVNYGYTF | TGTGCCAGCAGCTTAGGAGTCGTTAACTATGGCTACACCTTC
once | TRBJ2-4 | TRBV3-1 | NA | CASSQSGPNSQYF | TGTGCCAGCAGCCAATCCGGGCCCAACAGTCAGTACTTC
NA | TRBJ1-1 | TRBV7-7 | TRBD1 | CASSPPGTGNTEAFF | TGTGCCAGCAGCCCTCCGGGGACAGGGAACACTGAAGCTTTCTTT
few | TRBJ1-5 | TRBV27 | TRBD1 | CASSTDRGGNQPQHF | TGTGCCAGCAGCACAGACAGGGGCGGCAATCAGCCCCAGCATTTT
NA | TRBJ2-7 | TRBV5-1 | TRBD2 | CASSAGLAGANSYEQYF | TGCGCCAGCAGCGCGGGACTAGCGGGCGCAAACTCCTACGAGCAGTACTTC